Listed below are T cell receptor beta chains from one sample, sequenced in a study of identical twins. TCRdb itself ran the 5' RACE reads through MiXCR, one entry per CDR3 protein. Altogether some 900,000 distinct CDR3 sequences are present, over 9% being singletons, with the ten largest covering about 1.5%. These data were also reused for a study on yellow fever vaccine responses in identical twins.

Sequencing was performed on PBMCs. All receptors derive from a young woman in good health. The CDR3 runs from the conserved cysteine through the conserved F or W. D genes are given only for firm matches. The size field is filled for only some rows; it gives once, few, many or a size class.

size: .
V: TRBV29-1
J: TRBJ2-2
D: .
CDR3: CSALSQELNTGELFF
DNA: TGCAGCGCATTATCCCAGGAATTGAACACCGGGGAGCTGTTTTTT

size: .
V: TRBV29-1
J: TRBJ2-1
D: TRBD2
CDR3: CSVVLFREGPYNEQFF
DNA: TGCAGCGTTGTGTTATTCCGGGAGGGCCCCTACAATGAGCAGTTCTTC

size: few
V: TRBV27
J: TRBJ2-2
D: TRBD1
CDR3: CASSPDRGRGGELFF
DNA: TGTGCCAGCAGCCCGGACAGGGGGCGAGGCGGGGAGCTGTTTTTT

size: few
V: TRBV20-1
J: TRBJ2-1
D: TRBD2
CDR3: CSARVLAGSPYNEQFF
DNA: TGCAGTGCTAGAGTGCTAGCGGGAAGCCCCTACAATGAGCAGTTCTTC

size: .
V: TRBV4-1
J: TRBJ2-2
D: TRBD2
CDR3: CASSQDIAGNTGELFF
DNA: TGCGCCAGCAGCCAAGATATAGCGGGAAACACCGGGGAGCTGTTTTTT

size: .
V: TRBV9
J: TRBJ2-2
D: .
CDR3: CASSVARELFF
DNA: TGTGCCAGCAGCGTAGCCCGGGAGCTGTTTTTT

size: .
V: TRBV19
J: TRBJ1-5
D: .
CDR3: CASSTRGEQPQHF
DNA: TGTGCCAGTAGTACCCGGGGAGAACAGCCCCAGCATTTT

size: many
V: TRBV29-1
J: TRBJ2-7
D: TRBD2
CDR3: CSVQGGAYEQYF
DNA: TGCAGCGTCCAGGGAGGGGCCTACGAGCAGTACTTC

size: few
V: TRBV20-1
J: TRBJ2-3
D: TRBD2
CDR3: CSARPPGLAVYTDTQYF
DNA: TGCAGTGCTAGACCTCCGGGACTAGCGGTTTATACAGATACGCAGTATTTT

size: .
V: TRBV4-1
J: TRBJ2-7
D: TRBD1
CDR3: CASSQGGTGGYEQYF
DNA: TGCGCCAGCAGCCAAGGAGGGACAGGGGGTTACGAGCAGTACTTC

size: few
V: TRBV3-1
J: TRBJ1-2
D: .
CDR3: CASSQDRAGDGYTF
DNA: TGTGCCAGCAGCCAAGATAGGGCGGGGGATGGCTACACCTTC

size: .
V: TRBV7-2
J: TRBJ2-1
D: TRBD2
CDR3: CASSATGTSVEQFF
DNA: TGTGCCAGCAGCGCAACCGGGACTAGCGTTGAGCAGTTCTTC

size: many
V: TRBV18
J: TRBJ2-7
D: TRBD1
CDR3: CASSPGQGTGEQYF
DNA: TGTGCCAGCTCACCCGGACAGGGGACAGGCGAGCAGTACTTC

size: many
V: TRBV5-1
J: TRBJ1-1
D: .
CDR3: CASSLGSGESRTEAFF
DNA: TGCGCCAGCAGCTTGGGGTCAGGGGAGTCACGAACTGAAGCTTTCTTT

size: .
V: TRBV3-1
J: TRBJ1-4
D: .
CDR3: CASSLRTGINEKLFF
DNA: TGTGCCAGCAGCCTTCGGACCGGAATTAATGAAAAACTGTTTTTT

size: many
V: TRBV10-3
J: TRBJ2-5
D: TRBD2
CDR3: CAISDPLAGEQETQYF
DNA: TGTGCCATCAGTGACCCACTAGCGGGGGAGCAAGAGACCCAGTACTTC

size: many
V: TRBV20-1
J: TRBJ2-3
D: .
CDR3: CSASVSTDTQYF
DNA: TGCAGTGCTAGCGTTAGCACAGATACGCAGTATTTT

size: .
V: TRBV5-1
J: TRBJ2-1
D: TRBD2
CDR3: CASSYLAGRFYNEQFF
DNA: TGCGCCAGCAGCTATCTAGCGGGGCGGTTTTACAATGAGCAGTTCTTC

size: many
V: TRBV5-1
J: TRBJ2-1
D: .
CDR3: CASSFSGIIAYNEQFF
DNA: TGCGCCAGCAGCTTTAGCGGAATTATCGCCTACAATGAGCAGTTCTTC

size: .
V: TRBV2
J: TRBJ2-1
D: .
CDR3: CASGSEPYNEQFF
DNA: TGTGCCAGCGGCAGCGAACCGTACAATGAGCAGTTCTTC

size: .
V: TRBV10-1
J: TRBJ2-1
D: .
CDR3: CARQYSSYNEQFF
DNA: TGCGCCAGACAGTACAGCTCCTACAATGAGCAGTTCTTC

size: few
V: TRBV5-1
J: TRBJ1-4
D: TRBD1
CDR3: CASSSRTGGTNEKLFF
DNA: TGCGCCAGCAGCAGCAGGACAGGTGGCACTAATGAAAAACTGTTTTTT

size: few
V: TRBV7-2
J: TRBJ2-7
D: TRBD2
CDR3: CASSLARAGEPYYEQYF
DNA: TGTGCCAGCAGCTTAGCACGTGCGGGAGAACCGTACTACGAGCAGTACTTC

size: .
V: TRBV19
J: TRBJ1-1
D: .
CDR3: CASKYLRSNTEAFF
DNA: TGTGCCAGTAAGTATCTCCGGAGTAACACTGAAGCTTTCTTT

size: .
V: TRBV7-9
J: TRBJ1-6
D: .
CDR3: CASSLVGQVDSPLHF
DNA: TGTGCCAGCAGCTTAGTGGGGCAGGTAGATTCACCCCTCCACTTT

size: few
V: TRBV5-6
J: TRBJ2-2
D: .
CDR3: CASGYSSAGNTGELFF
DNA: TGTGCCAGCGGATATTCGTCGGCGGGGAACACCGGGGAGCTGTTTTTT

size: few
V: TRBV10-1
J: TRBJ2-3
D: TRBD2
CDR3: CASNPGLGPDTQYF
DNA: TGCGCCAGCAACCCGGGACTAGGGCCAGATACGCAGTATTTT

size: .
V: TRBV28
J: TRBJ2-1
D: .
CDR3: CASSPRGVKVYNEQFF
DNA: TGTGCCAGCAGTCCGAGGGGGGTTAAGGTCTACAATGAGCAGTTCTTC

size: .
V: TRBV5-5
J: TRBJ2-2
D: .
CDR3: CAISQGFITGELLF
DNA: TGTGCCATCAGCCAGGGGTTCATCACCGGGGAGCTGCTTTTT

size: .
V: TRBV27
J: TRBJ2-3
D: TRBD1
CDR3: CASSLGTGGMTDTQYF
DNA: TGTGCCAGCAGTTTGGGGACAGGGGGCATGACAGATACGCAGTATTTT

size: .
V: TRBV12-3/TRBV12-4
J: TRBJ2-3
D: TRBD1
CDR3: CASRPKAGGVDTQYF
DNA: TGTGCCAGCAGGCCCAAGGCAGGGGGCGTAGATACGCAGTATTTT

size: few
V: TRBV10-3
J: TRBJ2-5
D: TRBD2
CDR3: CAISESTSGLETQYF
DNA: TGTGCCATCAGTGAGTCGACTAGCGGGCTTGAGACCCAGTACTTC

size: few
V: TRBV11-2
J: TRBJ2-2
D: TRBD2
CDR3: CASSLTALGTNYLYTGELFF
DNA: TGTGCCAGCAGCTTGACAGCCCTCGGGACTAACTACCTATACACCGGGGAGCTGTTTTTT

size: .
V: TRBV24-1
J: TRBJ2-5
D: .
CDR3: CATEGATLGETQYF
DNA: TGTGCCACCGAAGGCGCTACATTGGGGGAGACCCAGTACTTC

size: few
V: TRBV6-6
J: TRBJ2-6
D: .
CDR3: CASSPLGRDSGANVLTF
DNA: TGTGCCAGCAGCCCTCTCGGACGAGACTCTGGGGCCAACGTCCTGACTTTC

size: .
V: TRBV6-2/TRBV6-3
J: TRBJ1-1
D: .
CDR3: CASSSLTVNTEAFF
DNA: TGTGCCAGCAGTTCCCTGACAGTGAACACTGAAGCTTTCTTT

size: few
V: TRBV19
J: TRBJ2-4
D: TRBD2
CDR3: CASSRAGGVNSKNIQYF
DNA: TGTGCCAGTAGCCGGGCGGGGGGGGTGAACTCCAAAAACATTCAGTACTTC

size: .
V: TRBV12-3/TRBV12-4
J: TRBJ2-1
D: TRBD2
CDR3: CASSLVVTSGSWNEQFF
DNA: TGTGCCAGCAGTTTAGTCGTGACTAGCGGGAGTTGGAATGAGCAGTTCTTC

size: .
V: TRBV6-5
J: TRBJ2-3
D: .
CDR3: CASSSLSDSDTQYF
DNA: TGTGCCAGCAGTTCGTTGTCCGATTCAGATACGCAGTATTTT

size: .
V: TRBV2
J: TRBJ2-1
D: .
CDR3: CASSDEIASSYNEQFF
DNA: TGTGCCAGCAGTGATGAGATCGCGAGCTCCTACAATGAGCAGTTCTTC

size: few
V: TRBV4-1
J: TRBJ2-5
D: .
CDR3: CASSQGRGRQETQYF
DNA: TGCGCCAGCAGCCAAGGGCGGGGGCGCCAAGAGACCCAGTACTTC

size: .
V: TRBV5-1
J: TRBJ2-5
D: .
CDR3: CASSFWRTEETQYF
DNA: TGCGCCAGCAGCTTTTGGCGGACAGAAGAGACCCAGTACTTC

size: few
V: TRBV9
J: TRBJ2-1
D: TRBD2
CDR3: CASSVVAGNYNEQFF
DNA: TGTGCCAGCAGCGTAGTAGCGGGAAATTACAATGAGCAGTTCTTC

size: .
V: TRBV10-3
J: TRBJ2-1
D: .
CDR3: CAHRGARNEQFF
DNA: TGTGCCCATCGGGGGGCGCGGAATGAGCAGTTCTTC

size: many
V: TRBV20-1
J: TRBJ1-1
D: .
CDR3: CSASQGFTEAFF
DNA: TGCAGTGCTAGTCAGGGTTTCACTGAAGCTTTCTTT

size: .
V: TRBV9
J: TRBJ2-7
D: .
CDR3: CASSVAQAPLYEQYF
DNA: TGTGCCAGCAGCGTAGCCCAGGCACCTCTTTACGAGCAGTACTTC